Below, 2 T cell receptor beta chains from the same sample are listed, as sequenced in a study of patients and donors after allogeneic stem cell transplantation. TCRdb processed the RT-PCR reads anew with MiXCR; each CDR3 protein has one entry. The sample includes about 150,000 distinct CDR3 sequences, about 40% seen only once; the top ten take about 50%. Source material: blood, either unsorted or a sorted T cell fraction (not recorded which). The receptors were gathered from a human donor who was either an allogeneic HSCT recipient or a stem cell or donor lymphocyte infusion donor (not recorded which). It is not recorded whose cells these are; they may come from a transplant donor.

This clonotype was found a few times. This chain connects TRBV28 to TRBJ1-5, with D uncertain. V was trimmed by 6 bases and J by 8 bases, leaving 8 bases between them. CDR1 and CDR2 (germline): MDHEN, SYDVKM. The CDR3 sequence is 11 residues long. The CDR3: CASSSEKPQHF. DNA for the CDR3: TGTGCCAGCAGCTCGGAGAAGCCCCAGCATTTT.

This clonotype was counted between two and nine times. The V call is TRBV6-1, the J call TRBJ2-1; TRBD1 aligns across 10 bases. The CDR3 consists of 16 residues. With V trimmed by 8 bases and J by 2 bases, 9 bases remained unmatched. Germline V gives CDR1 MNHNS, CDR2 SASEGT. As DNA, the CDR3 is TGTGCCAGCGGTTCCGGGACAGGGGTGCCCTACAATGAGCAGTTCTTC. It is translated as CASGSGTGVPYNEQFF.